What follows are 20 T cell receptor beta chains derived from one specimen sequenced in a study of blood T cells in healthy people across ages. Using a J-beta primer mix together with a sample-barcoded 5' primer, a second PCR was run for roughly 6 to 11 cycles. TCRdb reprocessed the 5' RACE reads with MiXCR, giving one entry per CDR3 protein. The sample has 650,000 to 800,000 distinct CDR3 sequences, around 42% seen once; the top ten hold roughly 18%. Sample: blood. The receptors stem from a man aged 60 to 75 in good health.

This clonotype came up a few times. V usage is TRBV6-5 and J usage is TRBJ2-7; TRBD2 might be the D (5 bases). V lost 2 bases to trimming and J lost 4 bases, with 12 bases between them. Germline V gives CDR1 MNHEY, CDR2 SVGAGI. CDR3 length: 14 residues. CDR3 sequence: CASSYARGLYEQYF. In DNA form, the CDR3 reads TGTGCCAGCAGTTACGCCCGAGGGTTGTACGAGCAGTACTTC.

The chain carries TRBV4-3 and TRBJ2-6; a weak D match, TRBD2 (6 bases). In germline, CDR1 is LGHNA, CDR2 YSLEER. This CDR3 is 22 amino acids long. V was trimmed by 1 base and J by 0 bases, leaving 25 bases between them. The CDR3 DNA follows: TGCGCCAGCAGCCAAGCCCCATACGACGGGGCGGGGCCCAACTCTGGGGCCAACGTCCTGACTTTC. This sequence encodes CASSQAPYDGAGPNSGANVLTF.

The rearrangement uses TRBV6-5 and TRBJ1-1, with D hard to call. In germline, CDR1 is MNHEY, CDR2 SVGAGI. This CDR3 spans 14 amino acids. The germline V and J ends were trimmed by 6 bases and 11 bases, with 22 bases remaining between them. The CDR3 protein is CASSPCPLGPGAFF. The CDR3 coding sequence is TGTGCCAGCAGCCCTTGCCCCTTAGGGCCCGGGGCTTTCTTT.

The chain carries TRBV2 and TRBJ2-7; TRBD2 agrees at 14 bases. Germline CDR1 is SNHLY and CDR2 is FYNNEI. The CDR3 has 17 amino acids. After removal of 5 bases from V and 0 bases from J, the junction contained 6 bases not matched to a gene. Written as DNA, the CDR3 is TGTGCCAGCAGTTGGACTAGCGGGGGGACCAACTCCTACGAGCAGTACTTC. Protein: CASSWTSGGTNSYEQYF.

This clonotype was observed a few times. V and J are TRBV20-1 and TRBJ2-7; D may correspond to TRBD1 or TRBD2 (6 bases each). The germline V gene has CDR1 DFQATT and CDR2 SNEGSKA (reference sequence). V was cut by 1 base and J by 2 bases, with 9 bases left in between. This CDR3 region has 13 residues. The CDR3 is CSARVGGPYEQYF. The CDR3 DNA reads TGCAGTGCTAGAGTAGGGGGGCCCTACGAGCAGTACTTC.

This clonotype was seen a handful of times. The chain couples TRBV6-5 to TRBJ2-5; a possible D gene is TRBD1 (6 bases). Per the germline V gene, CDR1 is MNHEY and CDR2 is SVGAGI. The CDR3 runs to 12 residues. Trimming took off 6 bases at V and 3 bases at J, with 8 bases between the two ends. This CDR3 reads CASRTGKETQYF. The CDR3, as DNA: TGTGCCAGCAGAACAGGGAAAGAGACCCAGTACTTC.

This clonotype was found a few times. The chain carries TRBV7-2 and TRBJ1-6; D is unclear. This CDR3 is built from 15 residues. The V gene lost 1 base and the J gene lost 10 bases, with 14 bases spanning the gap. Germline V gives CDR1 SGHTA, CDR2 FQGNSA. The CDR3 region has the DNA TGTGCCAGCAGCTTAGTGGGAGGGAATGGCTCACCCCTCCACTTT. It encodes CASSLVGGNGSPLHF.

The genes are TRBV7-2 and TRBJ2-1; D ambiguous. The end of the DNA fits TRBJ2-7 better, so the J call may be wrong. Per germline, CDR1 SGHTA and CDR2 FQGNSA. This CDR3 contains 13 residues. CDR3 DNA: TGTGCCAGCAGCATCCAGACAACCTACGAGCAGTACTTC. It yields the protein CASSIQTTYEQYF.

The chain has TRBV6-6 and TRBJ1-6; TRBD1 is a possible D gene (5 bases). V was shortened by 6 bases and J by 7 bases, with 19 bases between the two germline ends. This CDR3 has 16 amino acids. The germline gives CDR1 MNHNY, CDR2 SVGAGI (reference sequence). The CDR3 DNA sequence: TGTGCCAGCAGACCGTCCACGGGGGGAACAAATTCACCCCTCCACTTT. Protein sequence: CASRPSTGGTNSPLHF.

The chain employs TRBV12-5 and TRBJ2-1; 7 bases match TRBD1. The germline V gene encodes CDR1 LGHNT and CDR2 FRNRAP. The V segment lost 6 bases and the J segment 3 bases; nucleotides outside the gene matches: 8. The CDR3 is 15 residues long. The CDR3: CASGLTGEYYNEQFF. CDR3 coding DNA: TGTGCTAGTGGCCTTACAGGGGAGTACTACAATGAGCAGTTCTTC. Looking up the rest from reference TRBV12-5 and TRBJ2-1 gives the full variable domain: DARVTQTPRHKVTEMGQEVTMRCQPILGHNTVFWYRQTMMQGLELLAYFRNRAPLDDSGMPKDRFSAEMPDATLATLKIQPSEPRDSAVYFCASGLTGEYYNEQFFGPGTRLTVL.

The chain employs TRBV9 and TRBJ1-2; no firm D call. V was clipped by 2 bases and J by 6 bases, with 8 bases between them. CDR1 is SGDLS and CDR2 is YYNGEE in the germline V gene. The CDR3 is 12 amino acids. The CDR3 DNA follows: TGTGCCAGCAGCGTCCCCCCGGATGGCTACACCTTC. It encodes CASSVPPDGYTF.

The J gene is TRBJ2-1, the V gene TRBV2; the D is unclear. CDR3 length: 12 residues. With 3 bases removed from V and 8 bases from J, the gap between germline ends came to 8 bases. Germline assignment: CDR1 SNHLY and CDR2 FYNNEI. The CDR3 reads CASSDRGDEQFF. The DNA of the CDR3 is TGTGCCAGCAGTGACCGCGGCGATGAGCAGTTCTTC.

The genes are TRBV20-1 and TRBJ2-5; TRBD2 agrees at 14 bases. The DNA end is a closer match to TRBJ2-7, so the J assignment may be wrong. CDR1 is DFQATT and CDR2 is SNEGSKA in the germline V gene (reference sequence). CDR3 length: 17 amino acids. CDR3 protein: CSATRTSGGRSVYEQYF. The CDR3 region has the DNA TGCAGTGCTACCCGGACTAGCGGGGGGCGATCGGTCTACGAGCAGTACTTC.

This clonotype was counted once. This sequence joins TRBV30 and TRBJ1-1; TRBD1 might be the D (5 bases). Trimming shortened V by 8 bases and J by 4 bases, and 14 bases separated the two germline ends. This CDR3 contains 12 residues. Germline loops: CDR1 GTSNPN, CDR2 SVGIG (reference sequence). The CDR3 nucleotides are TGTGCCGGGACCCTCGGCGCCACTGAAGCTTTCTTT. This sequence encodes CAGTLGATEAFF. Drawing the rest from reference TRBV30 and TRBJ1-1, the complete variable domain is SQTIHQWPATLVQPVGSPLSLECTVEGTSNPNLYWYRQAAGRGLQLLFYSVGIGQISSEVPQNLSASRPQDRQFILSSKKLLLSDSGFYLCAGTLGATEAFFGQGTRLTVV.

The chain recombines TRBV18 with TRBJ1-2; weak D call: TRBD1 (5 bases). Deletions cut 2 bases from V and 2 bases from J, with 12 bases between. CDR1 is KGHSH, CDR2 LQKENI, per germline. This CDR3 has 15 residues. This CDR3 is CASSPGQRGNYGYTF. The CDR3 DNA reads TGTGCCAGCTCACCAGGACAAAGGGGCAACTATGGCTACACCTTC.

This clonotype was recorded many times. The gene calls are TRBV20-1 and TRBJ2-3, with D hard to call. V was clipped by 3 bases and J by 2 bases, with 15 bases between them. This CDR3 region has 15 residues. The germline V gene encodes CDR1 DFQATT and CDR2 SNEGSKA (reference sequence). In DNA form, the CDR3 reads TGCAGTGCTAGGATACCACCATTATCCACAGATACGCAGTATTTT. Translation: CSARIPPLSTDTQYF.

This clonotype has just a few counts. V is TRBV20-1 and J is TRBJ1-2, with D hard to call. The CDR3 consists of 18 residues. Germline V CDR1 and CDR2: DFQATT, SNEGSKA (reference sequence). V was clipped by 0 bases and J by 4 bases, with 24 bases between them. The CDR3 DNA is TGCAGTGCTAGAGATTTTGGAGACACCGTACAAATACTCTATGGCTACACCTTC. It translates to CSARDFGDTVQILYGYTF.

In its sample, this clonotype was seen many times. CDR3 residues: CSGAGHLYEQYF. Here the CDR3 DNA reads TGCAGTGGGGCGGGACACCTCTACGAGCAGTACTTC. This rearrangement joins TRBV20-1 to TRBJ2-7; TRBD1 or TRBD2 may be the D gene (6 bases each). The CDR3 extends over 12 amino acids. Germline CDR1 and CDR2: DFQATT and SNEGSKA (reference sequence). The V end lost 7 bases, the J end lost 3 bases, and 13 bases lay between the germline ends.

The chain recombines TRBV12-3 or TRBV12-4 with TRBJ2-5; 7 bases align to TRBD2. Germline trimming cut 5 bases from V and 4 bases from J; bases unmatched to any gene: 10. The CDR3 loop spans 15 amino acids. In nucleotides, the CDR3 is TGTGCCAGCAGTCCCGTCGGACTAGTTGGAGAGACCCAGTACTTC. Amino acid sequence: CASSPVGLVGETQYF.

This clonotype was detected a few times. The chain has TRBV7-9 and TRBJ2-3, with a possible D match to TRBD1 (5 bases). Germline V gene sequence: CDR1 SEHNR, CDR2 FQNEAQ (reference sequence). The CDR3 is made up of 17 amino acids. Deletions cut 1 base from V and 1 base from J, with 15 bases between. CDR3 protein: CASSLGRQKSGTDTQYF. DNA of the CDR3: TGTGCCAGCAGCTTAGGTAGACAGAAGAGTGGCACAGATACGCAGTATTTT.